The following is a T cell receptor beta chain sequence with its context. Its antigen is unknown. The CDR3 is made up of 15 amino acids. The entry originates in a study of OX40 agonist ivuxolimab in advanced cancers. Overall study context: While on treatment, patients had intravenous ivuxolimab at 0.01 to 10 mg/kg every 2 weeks. The group had a mean age of approximately 60 years, ranged from 23 to 79, and was 82.7% male. Partial responses were achieved by three patients, one with hepatocellular carcinoma and two with cutaneous melanoma. Findings and limits, study-wide: Determination of antigen specificity was not performed for the expanded peripheral T cells.

The protocol was immunoSEQ multiplex PCR, while the TCRdb copy is restricted to in-frame clones and leaves out a portion. The sample includes about 69,000 clones, roughly 87% seen only once; the top ten take under 3.5%. J is TRBJ2-7 and V is TRBV21-1; no check of the table's D call, TRBD2, against the DNA was made. TRBV21-1 is recorded as a pseudogene. Sequenced here: CD4+ or CD8+ T cells sorted from blood, sampled in a trial of the OX40 agonist ivuxolimab. The receptor was derived from an adult with an advanced solid tumor such as melanoma, head and neck, liver or kidney cancer. Here the CDR3 reads CASSKTSREAYEQYF. In DNA, the CDR3 is TGTGCCAGCAGCAAGACCTCCAGGGAGGCTTACGAGCAGTACTTC.